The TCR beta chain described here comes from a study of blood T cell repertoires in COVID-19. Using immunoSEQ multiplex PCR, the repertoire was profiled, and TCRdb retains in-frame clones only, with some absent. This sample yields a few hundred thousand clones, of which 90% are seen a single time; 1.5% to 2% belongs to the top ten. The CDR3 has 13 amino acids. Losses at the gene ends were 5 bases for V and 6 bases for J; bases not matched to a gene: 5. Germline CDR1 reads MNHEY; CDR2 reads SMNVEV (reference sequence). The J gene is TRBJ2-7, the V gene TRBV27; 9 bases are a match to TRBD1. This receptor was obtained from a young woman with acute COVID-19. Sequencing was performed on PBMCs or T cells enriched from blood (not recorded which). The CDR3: CASSLGQGREQYF. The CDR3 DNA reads TGTGCCAGCAGTCTCGGACAGGGGCGCGAGCAGTACTTC.